This TCR beta chain was captured in a study of CD8+ T cells in alopecia areata. Whole-study context: In an open-label trial, patients got 5 to 10 mg tofacitinib twice daily. The SALT score measured affected scalp surface percentage in treated patients.

Turning to this clone: Its antigen is unidentified.

Treatment indicated: oral pan-JAK inhibitor, 5-10 mg twice daily. Following extraction, RNA underwent reverse transcription to cDNA, which served as the sequencing template. The repertoire was sequenced with immunoSEQ multiplex PCR; TCRdb's copy has only in-frame clones and lacks some. The sample shows 210,000 or so clones, just over 65% of them seen only once. V was pared by 3 bases and J by 2 bases, with 21 bases between. Germline assignment: CDR1 SGHRS and CDR2 YFSETQ. The CDR3 runs to 17 residues. General study points: Many expanded lesional clones persisted during tofacitinib (in both scalp and blood). Significant decreases in scalp clonality and expanded CD8+ clones followed tofacitinib treatment.

This specimen was CD4+ T cells sorted from blood, taken between weeks 44 and 45, from a patient treated with tofacitinib. V is TRBV5-1 and J is TRBJ2-7; D unclear. This clonotype originated in a human donor with alopecia areata. DNA of the CDR3: TGCGCCAGCAGCTCTGAGAGGACGGGCTCACGGACCTACGAGCAGTACTTC. It translates to CASSSERTGSRTYEQYF.